This record looks at one TCR beta chain sequence and its context. This CDR3 is built from 14 residues. The germline V and J ends were trimmed by 5 bases and 12 bases, with 20 bases remaining between them. Germline V gene lookup returns CDR1 KGHSH and CDR2 LQKENI. The use of a sample-barcoded 5' primer and a J-beta primer mix characterized a second PCR of roughly 6 to 11 cycles. TCRdb itself ran the 5' RACE reads through MiXCR, one entry per CDR3 protein. The data show more than 1 million distinct CDR3 sequences, with 45% seen just once and 18% held by the top ten. This entry belongs to a study of blood T cells in healthy people across ages.

The chain has TRBV18 and TRBJ2-1, with D possibly matching TRBD1 (6 bases). The clonotype originates from a woman aged 55-70 years in good health. Sequencing input: blood. The CDR3 loop reads CASSYRDMGFAQFF. The CDR3 coding sequence is TGTGCCAGCTCATACAGGGACATGGGCTTTGCGCAGTTCTTC.